These T cell receptor beta chains were read from a single sample in a study of T-cell memory formation after mild COVID-19. TCRdb independently ran MiXCR on the 5' RACE reads; one entry per CDR3 protein. Of approximately 290,000 distinct CDR3 sequences in the sample, approximately 8.4% were seen once. What was sequenced was PBMCs or a T cell subset sorted from them (not recorded which). The origin of the receptors is a young man who had mild COVID-19 (a few samples of this study predate the infection). Cell type and time point are not known. The CDR3 runs from the conserved cysteine through the conserved F or W. A D gene is named only where the DNA matches it firmly. Size is stated for part of the rows, as once, few or many counts, or as a class when the clone is expanded.

D gene	clone size	J gene	V gene	CDR3 protein	CDR3 DNA
NA	many	TRBJ1-1	TRBV6-1	CASNGRSDTEAFF	TGTGCCAGCAACGGACGGTCGGACACTGAAGCTTTCTTT
TRBD1	few	TRBJ1-2	TRBV5-1	CASSPGGSVGYTF	TGCGCCAGCAGCCCAGGGGGCTCGGTCGGCTACACCTTC
NA	few	TRBJ2-5	TRBV5-1	CASSPGTPSRGTQYF	TGCGCCAGCAGCCCGGGGACACCGTCCCGAGGGACCCAGTACTTC
TRBD2	few	TRBJ2-1	TRBV12-3/TRBV12-4	CASSPRGGPYNEQFF	TGTGCCAGCAGTCCGCGCGGGGGACCCTACAATGAGCAGTTCTTC
TRBD1	NA	TRBJ2-3	TRBV7-3	CASSSDRGGNTQYF	TGTGCCAGCAGCTCCGACAGGGGTGGGAATACGCAGTATTTT
TRBD1	NA	TRBJ2-5	TRBV6-5	CASSYRDRAQETQYF	TGTGCCAGCAGTTACCGGGACAGGGCACAAGAGACCCAGTACTTC
NA	NA	TRBJ2-3	TRBV20-1	CSARRDVTDTQYF	TGCAGTGCTAGACGGGACGTGACAGATACGCAGTATTTT
NA	NA	TRBJ1-1	TRBV7-9	CASSLSRGRTEAFF	TGTGCCAGCAGCTTAAGCCGGGGGAGGACTGAAGCTTTCTTT
TRBD1	few	TRBJ1-1	TRBV6-1	CASTWTGGNTEAFF	TGTGCCAGCACTTGGACAGGGGGGAACACTGAAGCTTTCTTT
TRBD1	many	TRBJ1-2	TRBV5-6	CASSLAPTGANYGYTF	TGTGCCAGCAGCTTGGCCCCGACAGGGGCTAACTATGGCTACACCTTC
NA	NA	TRBJ1-2	TRBV15	CATSFVSGAAYGYTF	TGTGCCACCAGCTTTGTGTCTGGGGCGGCCTATGGCTACACCTTC
NA	NA	TRBJ2-2	TRBV7-2	CASSLVGGPGELFF	TGTGCCAGCAGCCTCGTCGGGGGTCCCGGGGAGCTGTTTTTT
NA	NA	TRBJ2-3	TRBV20-1	CSARDWGAQGTQYF	TGCAGTGCTAGAGATTGGGGAGCACAGGGTACGCAGTATTTT
NA	NA	TRBJ2-3	TRBV7-6	CASSLARGPTDTQYF	TGTGCCAGCAGCTTAGCGCGGGGCCCCACAGATACGCAGTATTTT
NA	NA	TRBJ1-4	TRBV20-1	CSAREAVNEKLFF	TGCAGTGCTAGAGAGGCCGTTAATGAAAAACTGTTTTTT
NA	few	TRBJ2-7	TRBV5-1	CASSLVGPVDEQYF	TGCGCCAGCAGCTTGGTGGGGCCCGTCGACGAGCAGTACTTC
NA	few	TRBJ1-5	TRBV12-3/TRBV12-4	CASSYASNQPQHF	TGTGCCAGCAGCTATGCTAGCAATCAGCCCCAGCATTTT
TRBD2	few	TRBJ2-3	TRBV4-3	CASSQDASGGLSTDTQYF	TGCGCCAGCAGCCAAGATGCTAGCGGGGGGCTGAGCACAGATACGCAGTATTTT
TRBD2	NA	TRBJ2-1	TRBV2	CASSARLAVYNEQFF	TGTGCCAGCAGTGCCCGACTAGCGGTCTACAATGAGCAGTTCTTC
NA	many	TRBJ2-3	TRBV12-3/TRBV12-4	CASSLVVDTQYF	TGTGCCAGCAGCCTGGTGGTAGATACGCAGTATTTT
TRBD2	many	TRBJ2-5	TRBV12-3/TRBV12-4	CASSLRRGGEETQYF	TGTGCCAGCAGTCTTCGCCGGGGGGGGGAAGAGACCCAGTACTTC
NA	few	TRBJ2-1	TRBV2	CASTSVGSYNEQFF	TGTGCCAGCACCTCGGTGGGGTCCTACAATGAGCAGTTCTTC
NA	many	TRBJ2-1	TRBV7-3	CASSLTGNNNEQFF	TGTGCCAGCAGCTTAACGGGTAATAACAATGAGCAGTTCTTC
NA	many	TRBJ2-5	TRBV12-3/TRBV12-4	CASSLHQETQYF	TGTGCCAGCAGCTTACACCAAGAGACCCAGTACTTC
NA	few	TRBJ2-2	TRBV7-2	CASVSGANTGELFF	TGTGCCAGCGTCTCAGGAGCGAACACCGGGGAGCTGTTTTTT
NA	few	TRBJ2-1	TRBV14	CASSQEPETYGQFF	TGTGCCAGCAGCCAAGAACCGGAGACATACGGGCAGTTCTTC
NA	many	TRBJ2-5	TRBV28	CASSWTVKETQYF	TGTGCCAGCAGCTGGACCGTCAAGGAGACCCAGTACTTC
TRBD1	NA	TRBJ1-1	TRBV12-3/TRBV12-4	CASSWDRVDVTEAFF	TGTGCCAGCAGTTGGGACAGGGTCGATGTCACTGAAGCTTTCTTT
TRBD2	NA	TRBJ2-5	TRBV4-2	CASSQDAAGGQETQYF	TGTGCCAGCAGCCAAGACGCAGCGGGGGGCCAAGAGACCCAGTACTTC
NA	many	TRBJ1-5	TRBV19	CASSWERNQPQHF	TGTGCCAGTAGTTGGGAACGCAATCAGCCCCAGCATTTT